This TCR beta chain was obtained from a study of identical twins. Findings and limits, study-wide: Out-of-frame beta sequences exhibited a weaker degree of excess twin sharing. Interpretation of the results relied on cross-sectional statistical analysis and not on following the same donors.

In its sample, this clonotype was seen a few times. Its specificity is unknown. V gave up 0 bases and J gave up 8 bases; unmatched junction bases: 7. Germline CDR1 is SGHRS and CDR2 is YFSETQ. The CDR3 consists of 14 residues. Unique molecular identifiers were in the cDNA, with template-switch universal primer binding. Each CDR3 protein is one row after TCRdb ran MiXCR on the 5' RACE reads. Here the sample spans 1.5 million or so distinct CDR3 sequences, around 29% being singletons. The sequenced sample was cord blood. The chain is built from TRBV5-1 and TRBJ1-1; 7 bases fit TRBD1. This TCR derives from a newborn girl in good health. The CDR3 reads CASSLEGQNWEAFF. CDR3 nucleotides: TGCGCCAGCAGCTTGGAGGGACAGAATTGGGAAGCTTTCTTT. Complete variable domain (other parts from reference TRBV5-1 and TRBJ1-1): KAGVTQTPRYLIKTRGQQVTLSCSPISGHRSVSWYQQTPGQGLQFLFEYFSETQRNKGNFPGRFSGRQFSNSRSEMNVSTLELGDSALYLCASSLEGQNWEAFFGQGTRLTVV.